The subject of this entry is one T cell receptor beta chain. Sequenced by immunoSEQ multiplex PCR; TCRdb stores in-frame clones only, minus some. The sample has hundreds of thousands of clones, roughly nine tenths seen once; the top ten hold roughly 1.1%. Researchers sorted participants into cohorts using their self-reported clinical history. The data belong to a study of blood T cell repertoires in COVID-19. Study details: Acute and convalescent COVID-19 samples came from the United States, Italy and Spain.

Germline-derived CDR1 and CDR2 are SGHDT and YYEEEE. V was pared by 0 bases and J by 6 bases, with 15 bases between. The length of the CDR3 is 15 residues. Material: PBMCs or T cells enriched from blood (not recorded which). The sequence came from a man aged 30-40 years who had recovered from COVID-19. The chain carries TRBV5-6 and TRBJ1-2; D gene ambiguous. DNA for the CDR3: TGTGCCAGCAGCTTGGACTCCTTGGGAGGGAATGGCTACACCTTC. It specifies CASSLDSLGGNGYTF. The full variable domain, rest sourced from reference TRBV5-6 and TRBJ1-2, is DAGVTQSPTHLIKTRGQQVTLRCSPKSGHDTVSWYQQALGQGPQFIFQYYEEEERQRGNFPDRFSGHQFPNYSSELNVNALLLGDSALYLCASSLDSLGGNGYTFGSGTRLTVV.